Below, 29 T cell receptor beta chains from the same sample are listed, as sequenced in a study of blood T cells in healthy people across ages. A second 7 to 11 cycle PCR used barcoded and J-beta primers. In TCRdb, the 5' RACE reads were re-called with MiXCR into one record per CDR3 protein. Found here are roughly 1,800,000 distinct CDR3 sequences, roughly 50% of them singletons; the top ten hold 2.1%. Material for sequencing was blood. Source of these receptors: a woman aged 40 to 50 in good health.

This clonotype was observed a few times. The chain joins TRBV7-2 to TRBJ1-2, with 7 bases matching TRBD1. Germline CDR1 and CDR2: SGHTA and FQGNSA. The CDR3 is made up of 15 amino acids. Trimming took 4 bases from V and 0 from J; bases not matched to a gene: 5. The CDR3: CASSSRQGPNYGYTF. The CDR3 nucleotides read TGTGCCAGCAGCTCAAGACAGGGCCCTAACTATGGCTACACCTTC.

J is TRBJ2-1 and V is TRBV4-1; D unresolved. V was shortened by 4 bases and J by 5 bases, with 12 bases between the two germline ends. From germline, CDR1 is MGHRA and CDR2 YSYEKL. The CDR3 sequence is 14 residues long. CDR3 in DNA: TGCGCCAGCAGCCTGCTAGGGCCGGACAATGAGCAGTTCTTC. Translated, it gives CASSLLGPDNEQFF.

This clonotype was counted between two and nine times. The chain has TRBV20-1 and TRBJ2-7; weak D call: TRBD1 (6 bases). Trimming took 6 bases from V and 2 from J, leaving 17 bases between them. Germline V CDR1 and CDR2: DFQATT, SNEGSKA (reference sequence). The CDR3 extends over 14 amino acids. CDR3 sequence: CSAHGWGHTYEQYF. The DNA of the CDR3 is TGCAGTGCCCACGGGTGGGGGCATACCTACGAGCAGTACTTC.

J is TRBJ2-5 and V is TRBV7-8; D not certain. The CDR3 has 12 residues. V was clipped by 4 bases and J by 5 bases, with 8 bases between them. The germline CDR1 and CDR2 sequences are SGHVS and FQNEAQ. The CDR3 DNA is TGTGCCAGCAGCTGGAACGGGGAGACCCAGTACTTC. As protein: CASSWNGETQYF. The full variable domain, in which reference TRBV7-8 and TRBJ2-5 provide the parts outside the CDR3, is GAGVSQSPRYKVAKRGQDVALRCDPISGHVSLFWYQQALGQGPEFLTYFQNEAQLDKSGLPSDRFFAERPEGSVSTLKIQRTQQEDSAVYLCASSWNGETQYFGPGTRLLVL.

The chain couples TRBV28 to TRBJ2-2; D ambiguous. Germline CDR1 is MDHEN and CDR2 is SYDVKM. Deletions cut 6 bases from V and 3 bases from J, with 5 bases between. CDR3 size: 12 residues. The CDR3 region has the DNA TGTGCCAGCAGACAGTACACCGGGGAGCTGTTTTTT. Protein: CASRQYTGELFF.

This clonotype has more than one count but fewer than ten. The V and J genes are TRBV3-1 and TRBJ2-7, with 12 bases that match TRBD2. CDR3 length: 14 residues. The germline V gene encodes CDR1 LGHDT and CDR2 YNNKEL (reference sequence). Trimming at V came to 4 bases and at J to 6 bases, leaving 4 bases not matched to a gene. As DNA, the CDR3 is TGTGCCAGCAGCCGGACTAGCGGGGATCGCGAGCAGTACTTC. Protein product: CASSRTSGDREQYF.

The rearrangement uses TRBV6-5 and TRBJ2-7; TRBD2 agrees at 10 bases. The germline V gene has CDR1 MNHEY and CDR2 SVGAGI. CDR3 length: 15 amino acids. Trimming at V came to 6 bases and at J to 0 bases, leaving 5 bases not matched to a gene. The chain's CDR3 is CASRSGGASSYEQYF. In nucleotides, the CDR3 is TGTGCCAGCAGAAGCGGGGGGGCGAGCTCCTACGAGCAGTACTTC.

This clonotype was seen a single time. One base away lies a much larger clone, so this may be a sequencing read error. V usage is TRBV7-2 and J usage is TRBJ2-3, with D perhaps TRBD1 (5 bases). This CDR3 spans 14 amino acids. Germline CDR1 SGHTA, CDR2 FQGNSA. The CDR3 DNA follows: TGTGCCAACAGCTCGGACATTAGCACAGATACGCAGTATTTT. As protein: CANSSDISTDTQYF.

This clonotype has only one observation. The chain carries TRBV12-3 or TRBV12-4 and TRBJ1-2, with TRBD1 matching 9 bases. The V segment lost 6 bases and the J segment 3 bases; nucleotides outside the gene matches: 5. The CDR3 totals 14 residues. CDR3: CASSQGQGHYGYTF. CDR3 DNA: TGTGCCAGCAGCCAGGGACAGGGTCACTATGGCTACACCTTC.

J is TRBJ2-3 and V is TRBV9; 8 bases match TRBD2. Germline trimming cut 1 base from V and 6 bases from J; bases unmatched to any gene: 7. Germline V CDR1 and CDR2: SGDLS, YYNGEE. The CDR3 sequence is 15 residues long. The CDR3 loop reads CASSVLSGGGDTQYF. The DNA of the CDR3 is TGTGCCAGCAGCGTACTGAGCGGGGGAGGCGATACGCAGTATTTT.

CDR3 nucleotides: TGCGCCAGCAGCCAAGGACGGCTCCGAGGGGAGACCCAGTACTTC. Translating it yields CASSQGRLRGETQYF. This sequence joins TRBV4-3 and TRBJ2-5; D might be TRBD2 (5 bases). The CDR3 has 15 amino acids. Germline lookup yields CDR1 LGHNA and CDR2 YSLEER. With 1 base removed from V and 5 bases from J, the gap between germline ends came to 14 bases.

This clonotype was seen a handful of times. The CDR3 DNA is TGTGCCAGCAGTGAATGGGAGAGAGCGGGGTTAAGCTCCTACGAGCAGTACTTC. It translates to CASSEWERAGLSSYEQYF. V usage is TRBV25-1 and J usage is TRBJ2-7; the match to TRBD2 covers 7 bases. J gave up 0 bases and V 1 base, and 12 bases lay outside the gene matches. The germline gives CDR1 MGHDK, CDR2 SYGVNS. The CDR3 sequence is 18 residues long.

The rearrangement uses TRBV21-1 and TRBJ2-3; the D call TRBD2 from the table was never checked on the DNA. TRBV21-1 is reported as a pseudogene. The CDR3 contains 17 residues. DNA of the CDR3: TGTGCCAGCAGCACCCAACTAGCGGGGGTTTCCACAGATACGCAGTATTTT. It specifies CASSTQLAGVSTDTQYF.

In its sample, this clonotype was seen a few times. The chain recombines TRBV28 with TRBJ2-3, with TRBD2 matching over 9 bases. The J segment lost 2 bases and the V segment lost 9 bases, leaving 12 bases of the junction unmatched. CDR3 length: 16 amino acids. Germline CDR1 and CDR2: MDHEN and SYDVKM. For the CDR3, the DNA is TGTGCCAGTTCGGTGGCGGGGGGGCGCTTCACAGATACGCAGTATTTT. It translates to CASSVAGGRFTDTQYF.

The chain recombines TRBV7-9 with TRBJ1-2; D perhaps matches TRBD1 (5 bases). Trimming left V 3 bases short and J 6 bases short, with 14 bases between. Germline V CDR1 and CDR2: SEHNR, FQNEAQ (reference sequence). The CDR3 length is 14 residues. Here the CDR3 reads CASSLRPGRDGYTF. In nucleotides, the CDR3 is TGTGCCAGCAGCTTGAGGCCAGGGAGGGATGGCTACACCTTC.

The rearrangement links TRBV4-3 to TRBJ2-7; TRBD1 matches at 7 bases. From germline, CDR1 is LGHNA and CDR2 YSLEER. This CDR3 spans 15 amino acids. After removal of 1 base from V and 0 bases from J, the junction contained 3 bases not matched to a gene. CDR3 bases: TGCGCCAGCAGCCAAGGTTCAGGGGGCTCCTACGAGCAGTACTTC. It codes for CASSQGSGGSYEQYF.

The sample holds many counts of this clonotype. This sequence joins TRBV4-3 and TRBJ2-5; unclear D gene. Trimming removed 1 base from V and 4 bases from J, with 7 bases in between. Germline CDR1 is LGHNA and CDR2 is YSLEER. The CDR3 is 13 residues long. CDR3: CASSQASGETQYF. The CDR3 coding sequence is TGCGCCAGCAGCCAAGCCAGTGGAGAGACCCAGTACTTC.

The chain combines TRBV2 with TRBJ2-1; 10 bases agree with TRBD2. Losses at the gene ends were 6 bases for V and 6 bases for J; bases not matched to a gene: 8. Germline assignment: CDR1 SNHLY and CDR2 FYNNEI. This CDR3 comprises 15 residues. The chain's CDR3 is CASSTGLAAPNEQFF. The CDR3 region has the DNA TGTGCCAGCAGCACCGGACTAGCGGCCCCCAATGAGCAGTTCTTC.

The chain joins TRBV7-2 to TRBJ2-7, with D possibly being TRBD2 (6 bases). Between the trimmed V and J ends, which lost 2 bases and 5 bases, there was a span of 16 bases. This CDR3 is 15 amino acids long. Germline loops: CDR1 SGHTA, CDR2 FQGNSA. CDR3 sequence (DNA): TGTGCCAGCAGCTTAATGGGGCAGGGAGGAGACGAGCAGTACTTC. The encoded protein is CASSLMGQGGDEQYF.

The V gene is TRBV24-1, the J gene TRBJ2-1, with D perhaps matching TRBD1 (5 bases). V lost 3 bases and J lost 4, with 9 bases in between. Germline assignment: CDR1 KGHDR and CDR2 SFDVKD. The CDR3 covers 14 residues. The CDR3 loop reads CATSDRRQYNEQFF. The CDR3 DNA sequence: TGTGCCACCAGTGATCGCCGACAGTACAATGAGCAGTTCTTC.

CDR3 sequence reads: CASGYTGGTDTQYF. The CDR3 region has the DNA TGTGCCAGCGGCTACACGGGGGGCACAGATACGCAGTATTTT. The J gene is TRBJ2-3, the V gene TRBV4-2; TRBD2 might be the D (6 bases). There are 14 residues in the CDR3. With 8 bases removed from V and 1 base from J, the gap between germline ends came to 13 bases. Germline CDR1 reads LGHNA; CDR2 reads YNFKEQ.

As for this clonotype: One junction end does not reproduce the germline sequence, and a read error may be involved. This chain links TRBV12-3 or TRBV12-4 with TRBJ2-1; 9 nucleotides align to TRBD2. The CDR3 is 15 residues long. Written as DNA, the CDR3 is TGTGCCTGCAGTTTACCTAGCGGGGCGTACAATGAGCAGTTCTTC. Amino acids: CACSLPSGAYNEQFF.

This clonotype was detected only a few times. The chain employs TRBV18 and TRBJ2-3; D may be TRBD1 (6 bases). V was clipped by 1 base and J by 3 bases, with 8 bases between them. The CDR3 is 14 amino acids. CDR1 and CDR2 (germline): KGHSH, LQKENI. This CDR3 is CASSPQTGTDTQYF. For the CDR3, the DNA is TGTGCCAGCTCACCACAGACAGGAACAGATACGCAGTATTTT. The entire variable domain, with the rest obtained from reference TRBV18 and TRBJ2-3, is as follows: NAGVMQNPRHLVRRRGQEARLRCSPMKGHSHVYWYRQLPEEGLKFMVYLQKENIIDESGMPKERFSAEFPKEGPSILRIQQVVRGDSAAYFCASSPQTGTDTQYFGPGTRLTVL.

The chain links TRBV7-3 to TRBJ2-3; D remains unclear. The ends were cut back, 1 base at V and 2 bases at J, with 10 bases in the middle. This CDR3 region has 15 residues. Germline V gives CDR1 SGHTA, CDR2 FQGTGA. For the CDR3, the DNA is TGTGCCAGCAGCTTAATTGTCGGGCCCACAGATACGCAGTATTTT. Its protein is CASSLIVGPTDTQYF. The full variable domain, with the rest looked up from reference TRBV7-3 and TRBJ2-3, is GAGVSQTPSNKVTEKGKYVELRCDPISGHTALYWYRQSLGQGPEFLIYFQGTGAADDSGLPNDRFFAVRPEGSVSTLKIQRTERGDSAVYLCASSLIVGPTDTQYFGPGTRLTVL.

This clonotype was counted once. A read error may produce the germline difference seen at one junction end. The chain employs TRBV6-5 and TRBJ2-3, with D perhaps matching TRBD2 (5 bases). In germline, CDR1 is MNHEY, CDR2 SVGAGI. The CDR3 consists of 15 residues. In DNA form, the CDR3 reads TGTGCCAGCGGTTACTCGGCGGGTTTAACAGATACGCAGTATTTT. Translated, it gives CASGYSAGLTDTQYF.

This rearrangement joins TRBV12-3 or TRBV12-4 to TRBJ2-3; D might be TRBD1 or TRBD2, each matching 5 bases. V was trimmed by 3 bases and J by 11 bases, leaving 15 bases between them. The CDR3 totals 13 residues. The DNA of the CDR3 is TGTGCCAGCAGTTTCGGGACCGGGGTCAGGCAGTATTTT. This encodes CASSFGTGVRQYF.

This rearrangement joins TRBV7-2 to TRBJ1-4; perhaps TRBD1 as D (6 bases). The V gene lost 5 bases and the J gene lost 5 bases, with 9 bases spanning the gap. The CDR3 runs to 13 residues. Germline V gene lookup returns CDR1 SGHTA and CDR2 FQGNSA. In DNA form, the CDR3 reads TGTGCCAGCAGCATCGGACAGAATGAAAAACTGTTTTTT. Its protein is CASSIGQNEKLFF.

This clonotype was picked up a small number of times. V gene TRBV20-1 combines with J gene TRBJ1-2; perhaps TRBD1 as D (6 bases). Germline values: CDR1 DFQATT, CDR2 SNEGSKA (reference sequence). V shed 6 bases and J shed 4 bases, with 18 bases lying between them. The CDR3 spans 14 residues. The CDR3 is CSADFEGVSYGYTF. For the CDR3, the DNA is TGCAGTGCGGACTTCGAGGGGGTTTCCTATGGCTACACCTTC.

Points on this clonotype: Its ends do not fully match the called genes, so a read error is possible. This chain joins TRBV9 and TRBJ2-1, with a tentative D call TRBD2 (6 bases). Germline-derived CDR1 and CDR2 are SGDLS and YYNGEE. The CDR3 is made up of 13 amino acids. CDR3 sequence: CVSSVDGSLEQFF. In DNA form, the CDR3 reads TGTGTCAGCAGCGTAGACGGGAGTCTGGAGCAGTTCTTC.